This T cell receptor (beta chain) originates from a study of T cell clones after liver transplantation. For the study at large: Immunosuppression withdrawal was tried within 2 years after liver transplantation in this trial. General study points: Conclusions were preliminary, with small, heterogeneous patient groups.

V dropped 5 bases and J dropped 0 bases, with 11 bases sitting between them. Germline V gene lookup returns CDR1 SGHVS and CDR2 FNYEAQ. The CDR3 spans 14 residues. A note on this clone: Its cognate antigen is unknown.

Here immunoSEQ multiplex PCR was the method, and the copy in TCRdb shows in-frame clones only, minus some. Of over 25,000 clones in the sample, around 96% were seen once. The input for sequencing was CD8+ T cells from blood, taken 12 months after liver transplant. This receptor was obtained from a human patient who received a liver transplant. Among the T cells, some may be from the graft donor. J is TRBJ2-7 and V is TRBV7-6; D remains unclear. The CDR3 DNA follows: TGTGCCAGCAGCCCTACCATCGACTCCTACGAGCAGTACTTC. Amino acid sequence: CASSPTIDSYEQYF.